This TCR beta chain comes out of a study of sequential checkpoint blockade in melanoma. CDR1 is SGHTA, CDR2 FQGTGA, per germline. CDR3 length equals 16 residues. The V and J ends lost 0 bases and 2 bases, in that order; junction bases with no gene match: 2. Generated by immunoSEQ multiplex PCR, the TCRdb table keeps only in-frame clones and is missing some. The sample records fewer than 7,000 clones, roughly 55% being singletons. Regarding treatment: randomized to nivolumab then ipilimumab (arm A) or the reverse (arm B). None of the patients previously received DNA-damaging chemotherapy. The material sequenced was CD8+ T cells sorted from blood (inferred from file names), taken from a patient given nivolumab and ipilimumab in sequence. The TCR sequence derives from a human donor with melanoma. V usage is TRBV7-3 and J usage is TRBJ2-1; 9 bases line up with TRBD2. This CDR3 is CASSLTSGGTYNEQFF. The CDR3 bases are TGTGCCAGCAGCTTAACCAGCGGGGGGACCTACAATGAGCAGTTCTTC.